These T cell receptor beta chains were read from a single sample in a study of cytotoxic CD8 clonotypes in ibrutinib-treated CLL. Sequenced by immunoSEQ multiplex PCR; TCRdb stores in-frame clones only, minus some. The sample yields 80,000 to 95,000 clones, roughly three quarters seen once. The specimen comprised PBMCs, sampled after 12 months of ibrutinib treatment. All receptors come from a human donor with chronic lymphocytic leukemia. Both conserved end residues are part of each CDR3. D genes are given only for firm matches. Size is stated for part of the rows, as once, few or many counts, or as a class when the clone is expanded.

D	length	V	J	size	DNA	CDR3
-	15	TRBV7-9	TRBJ1-3	-	TGTGCCAGCAGCTTATCGCAGACAGCTGGAAACACCATATATTTT	CASSLSQTAGNTIYF
-	14	TRBV2	TRBJ1-2	-	TGTGCCAGCAGTGAATGGAGGGATGGGTATGGCTACACCTTC	CASSEWRDGYGYTF
-	17	TRBV5-6	TRBJ1-3	-	TGTGCCAGCAGCGAAACGGGGGGACACGGCTCTGGAAACACCATATATTTT	CASSETGGHGSGNTIYF
-	12	TRBV5-4	TRBJ2-2	-	TGTGCCAGCAGCTTGGACACCGGGGAGCTGTTTTTT	CASSLDTGELFF
-	13	TRBV2	TRBJ1-1	few	TGTGCCAGCAGTGCCGAGAAGGTTGCTGAAGCTTTCTTT	CASSAEKVAEAFF
TRBD2	16	TRBV4-1	TRBJ2-3	-	TGCGCCAGCAGCCAAGGGGTAGCGGGGGGGACAGATACGCAGTATTTT	CASSQGVAGGTDTQYF
-	15	TRBV6-5	TRBJ1-6	-	TGTGCCTCCAGGGTACGCCGGGGGCGAGGTTCACCCCTCCACTTT	CASRVRRGRGSPLHF
-	18	TRBV4-1	TRBJ1-1	-	TGCGCCAGCAGCCAAGATTGGCGACAGGTATTGGGTAAGACTGAAGCTTTCTTT	CASSQDWRQVLGKTEAFF
-	17	TRBV7-2	TRBJ2-1	-	TGTGCCAGCAGCTTAGTGGGCAGGGGATCAATTCGCAATGAGCAGTTCTTC	CASSLVGRGSIRNEQFF
-	15	TRBV11-2	TRBJ2-5	-	TGTGCCAGCAGCTTAGGGGGCTTTAGTATAGGGACCCAGTACTTC	CASSLGGFSIGTQYF
TRBD2	16	TRBV5-1	TRBJ2-5	-	TGCGCCAGCAGCTTGGGGGGTAGCGGGAGAGGCGAGACCCAGTACTTC	CASSLGGSGRGETQYF
-	12	TRBV6-1	TRBJ2-3	-	TGTGCCAGCAGCCCGCGCACAGATACGCAGTATTTT	CASSPRTDTQYF
-	12	TRBV27	TRBJ2-7	once	TGTGCCAGCGCCCCGCCAGGGCCCTCCCAGTACTTC	CASAPPGPSQYF
TRBD2	12	TRBV19	TRBJ2-7	-	TGTGCCAGTAGTCTCATCGGGGGGGAGCAGTACTTC	CASSLIGGEQYF
TRBD1	13	TRBV6-5	TRBJ1-2	few	TGTGCCAGCAGTTACACAGGGGACTATGGCTACACCTTC	CASSYTGDYGYTF
-	15	TRBV27	TRBJ2-7	-	TGTGCCAGCAGGGGCGGGACTCACGCCTCCTACGAGCAGTACTTC	CASRGGTHASYEQYF
TRBD2	15	TRBV14	TRBJ2-1	-	TGTGCCAGCAGCGTGGGACTAGCGGGAGCCAATGAGCAGTTCTTC	CASSVGLAGANEQFF
TRBD2	16	TRBV2	TRBJ2-2	-	TGTGCCAGCACCAGGGGACTAGCGGGAGACACCGGGGAGCTGTTTTTT	CASTRGLAGDTGELFF
TRBD2	14	TRBV19	TRBJ2-7	-	TGTGCCAGTAGTATGGGGGGCGGGAGGCCCCCGGAGTACTTC	CASSMGGGRPPEYF
-	14	TRBV28	TRBJ2-5	-	TGTGCCAGCAGCCCAGGGGGGGTACAAGAGACCCAGTACTTC	CASSPGGVQETQYF
-	15	TRBV4-1	TRBJ2-1	-	TGCGCCAGCAGCCAAGGAGCGGGTCCCTACAATGAGCAGTTCTTC	CASSQGAGPYNEQFF
-	18	TRBV4-3	TRBJ1-6	-	TGCGCCAGCAGCCAAGATCTCGGGGGGGACTCCTATAATTCACCCCTCCACTTT	CASSQDLGGDSYNSPLHF
-	14	TRBV7-9	TRBJ1-4	-	TGTGCCAGCAGACTCAGGGATGGGGAGGAAAAACTGTTTTTT	CASRLRDGEEKLFF
TRBD1	13	TRBV7-2	TRBJ1-5	once	TGTGCCAGCAGCGGACAGGGGGGTCAGCCCCAGCATTTT	CASSGQGGQPQHF
-	16	TRBV9	TRBJ1-2	-	TGTGCCAGCAGCGTAGAGGGGAGGTCTACTAACTATGGCTACACCTTC	CASSVEGRSTNYGYTF
-	13	TRBV9	TRBJ2-2	-	TGTGCCAGCAGCGCCACAGAGACCGGGGAGCTGTTTTTT	CASSATETGELFF
TRBD2	11	TRBV9	TRBJ2-1	-	TGTGCCAGCAGCGGACTAGCCGGGCAGTTCTTC	CASSGLAGQFF
-	11	TRBV29-1	TRBJ1-4	-	TGCAGCGTTGAGGAGGATGAAAAACTGTTTTTT	CSVEEDEKLFF
-	13	TRBV7-7	TRBJ1-1	-	TGTGCCAGCAGCTTAGGGTGGAACACTGAAGCTTTCTTT	CASSLGWNTEAFF
-	16	TRBV4-3	TRBJ1-6	-	TGCGCCAGCAGCCAGAGGGTGGGCTCCTATAATTCACCCCTCCACTTT	CASSQRVGSYNSPLHF
-	15	TRBV19	TRBJ1-5	few	TGTGCCAGTAGTATGGCGGGTGGTAGCAATCAGCCCCAGCATTTT	CASSMAGGSNQPQHF
TRBD1	17	TRBV7-2	TRBJ2-7	-	TGTGCCAGCAGCTTAGTCGCGGCTGGACAGGGGGGCTACGAGCAGTACTTC	CASSLVAAGQGGYEQYF
-	14	TRBV2	TRBJ2-4	few	TGTGCCAGCAGTGCCCAGGGAAACCAAAACATTCAGTACTTC	CASSAQGNQNIQYF
TRBD2	16	TRBV23-1	TRBJ2-7	once	TGCGCCAGCAGTCAAGGCTTGCGGGAGGGCCTCCACGAGCAGTACTTC	CASSQGLREGLHEQYF
-	13	TRBV30	TRBJ1-5	few	TGTGCCTGGTCAGGGCCGCTCAATCAGCCCCAGCATTTT	CAWSGPLNQPQHF
-	13	TRBV5-1	TRBJ2-7	-	TGCGCCAGCAGCTTGCTCTCAGAGTACGAGCAGTACTTC	CASSLLSEYEQYF
-	13	TRBV29-1	TRBJ2-6	-	TGCAGCGTTTGGGCGGGGGGGGCCAACGTCCTGACTTTC	CSVWAGGANVLTF
-	12	TRBV5-1	TRBJ2-5	-	TGCGCCAGCAGCCAGAACGAAGAGACCCAGTACTTC	CASSQNEETQYF
TRBD1	16	TRBV5-4	TRBJ1-4	once	TGTGCCAGCAGCTCGGCAGACAGGGGTGGAAATGAAAAACTGTTTTTT	CASSSADRGGNEKLFF
TRBD2	17	TRBV4-1	TRBJ2-3	-	TGCGCCAGCAGCCCCGGACTAGCGGGGACCAGCACAGATACGCAGTATTTT	CASSPGLAGTSTDTQYF
-	14	TRBV6-5	TRBJ1-1	-	TGTGCCAGCAGTTCCTGTGGGAAGAACACTGAAGCTTTCTTT	CASSSCGKNTEAFF
-	13	TRBV27	TRBJ1-6	-	TGTGCCAGCAGATCTTGGGGAAATTCACCCCTCCACTTT	CASRSWGNSPLHF
-	14	TRBV19	TRBJ1-1	-	TGTGCCAGTAGTCCAGGATTATTGAACACTGAAGCTTTCTTT	CASSPGLLNTEAFF
-	14	TRBV5-1	TRBJ2-7	-	TGCGCCAGCAGCTTCGGGGTAGCCCTCTACGAGCAGTACTTC	CASSFGVALYEQYF
-	14	TRBV11-3	TRBJ2-7	-	TGTGCCAGCAGCCCCGGGGAGAGGTCTGGCGAGCAGTACTTC	CASSPGERSGEQYF
-	14	TRBV18	TRBJ2-7	-	TGTGCCAGCTCTCCCGTGGGGACCAGCGGCGAGCAGTACTTC	CASSPVGTSGEQYF
-	15	TRBV28	TRBJ2-1	many	TGTGCCACCTACGAAGGGACGGAGAACTACAATGAGCAGTTCTTC	CATYEGTENYNEQFF
TRBD2	15	TRBV4-3	TRBJ2-3	many	TGCGCCAGCAGCCAAGGACTAGCGGGAGCTGATACGCAGTATTTT	CASSQGLAGADTQYF
-	12	TRBV6-6	TRBJ2-1	few	TGTGCCAGCAGCCCCCGGAGGGAGGTGGAGTTCTTC	CASSPRREVEFF